The entry below gives a single T cell receptor (beta chain) sequence along with its context. Its cognate antigen is unknown. This sample was included in a study of shared clonotypes between healthy human individuals. General study results and limits: A generally larger estimated richness was seen in naive subsets than in memory subsets.

Naive CD8 cells lacked CD45RO, underwent positive selection for CCR7 and left out terminally differentiated effector memory CD45RA+ cells. Only in-frame clones appear in the TCRdb table, and some are missing; sequencing was by immunoSEQ multiplex PCR. The repertoire has about 2.1 million clones, 85% to 95% of them found once; the top ten carry more than 1.5%. Germline V gene lookup returns CDR1 SEHNR and CDR2 FQNEAQ (reference sequence). Germline trimming cut 5 bases from V and 2 bases from J; bases unmatched to any gene: 8. The CDR3 length is 15 residues. The source material was naive CD8+ T cells from PBMCs. The clonotype comes from a man between 18 and 29 years old in good health. Some clones in this sample may be carry-over from other donors' samples. This chain connects TRBV7-9 to TRBJ2-7; 8 bases match TRBD2. The DNA of the CDR3 is TGTGCCAGCAGCCCAGCTAGCGGGCTTCCCTACGAGCAGTACTTC. It is translated as CASSPASGLPYEQYF.